This is a list of T cell receptor beta chains from one sample in a study of a mutant IDH1 vaccine in newly diagnosed glioma. No antigen has been identified for these receptors. The assay was immunoSEQ multiplex PCR, and TCRdb's table has in-frame clones only and misses some. Here the sample spans fewer than 35,000 clones, around 89% being singletons. The source was PBMCs, collected from a glioma patient whose treatment included an IDH1 peptide vaccine. The source of these receptors is a man aged 35 to 55 with glioma. CDR3s include the opening cysteine and the closing phenylalanine or tryptophan. D genes are given only for firm matches. Not all rows give a size; the values are once, few, many and, for expanded clones, a class.

CDR3 DNA,CDR3 protein,clone size,D gene,J gene,V gene
TGCGCCAGCAGCTCTGCTAGCGGGGGGTTTTGGTCTAGCACAGATACGCAGTATTTT,CASSSASGGFWSSTDTQYF,NA,TRBD2,TRBJ2-3,TRBV5-1
TGTGCCAGCAGTGAACCGGCAAACATGAACACTGAAGCTTTCTTT,CASSEPANMNTEAFF,few,NA,TRBJ1-1,TRBV6-1
TGTGCCAGCAGTCCGGGACACAGCACAGATACGCAGTATTTT,CASSPGHSTDTQYF,NA,NA,TRBJ2-3,TRBV7-8
TGTGCCAGCAGCCCGGGACAGGGAACCTTGAGCAATCAGCCCCAGCATTTT,CASSPGQGTLSNQPQHF,NA,TRBD1,TRBJ1-5,TRBV28
TGTGCCAGCAGCCTGGGGACTAGCACAGATACGCAGTATTTT,CASSLGTSTDTQYF,once,NA,TRBJ2-3,TRBV4-2
TGTGCCATCAGCCCCCTCCCGCTAGCGCGACCCTACAATGAGCAGTTCTTC,CAISPLPLARPYNEQFF,NA,NA,TRBJ2-1,TRBV10-3
TGCAGCGGGAAAAGGGGGCAGGAGAACACTGAAGCTTTCTTT,CSGKRGQENTEAFF,NA,TRBD1,TRBJ1-1,TRBV29-1
TGTGCCAGCAGCTTAGCGCTGACAGCGGTCATCCACGAGCAGTACTTC,CASSLALTAVIHEQYF,NA,NA,TRBJ2-7,TRBV7-9
TGTGCCAGCAGCCCAAGGAGATCGGTAGGGGTTATGGGCGAGCAGTACTTC,CASSPRRSVGVMGEQYF,NA,NA,TRBJ2-7,TRBV27
TGCAGTGCTACCTCAGAGGCCAGCTACACCTTC,CSATSEASYTF,NA,NA,TRBJ1-2,TRBV20-1
TGCGCCGGGGGAGGCGAGCAGTTCTTC,CAGGGEQFF,few,NA,TRBJ2-1,TRBV23-1
TGTGCCAGCAGCGAACTAGGGACAGGGGATGAAAAACTGTTTTTT,CASSELGTGDEKLFF,NA,TRBD1,TRBJ1-4,TRBV9
TGTGCCATCAGTTCCGTACAGGGGGCGCGGGAGACCCAGTACTTC,CAISSVQGARETQYF,once,TRBD1,TRBJ2-5,TRBV10-3
TGTGCCAGCAGCGCTCAGGGACAGAGCAATCAGCCCCAGCATTTT,CASSAQGQSNQPQHF,NA,TRBD1,TRBJ1-5,TRBV9
TGTGCCAGCAGCGCACCCCGGGACCCTGGCACTGGGGCCAACGTCCTGACTTTC,CASSAPRDPGTGANVLTF,NA,NA,TRBJ2-6,TRBV5-8
TGTGCCAGCAGTAGCGAGACAGGGAAAGATCAGCCCCAGCATTTT,CASSSETGKDQPQHF,NA,TRBD1,TRBJ1-5,TRBV28
TGTGCCAGCAGTCAGGGACTTTCAACCACAGATACGCAGTATTTT,CASSQGLSTTDTQYF,NA,NA,TRBJ2-3,TRBV7-9
TGTGCCAGCAGTGATTCTATCACAGGGGCTTTCTATGGCTACACCTTC,CASSDSITGAFYGYTF,once,TRBD1,TRBJ1-2,TRBV2
TGTGCCACCAGCAGAGCCGAGGGTAGCTCCTACGAGCAGTACTTC,CATSRAEGSSYEQYF,NA,NA,TRBJ2-7,TRBV15
TGTGCCAGCAGCCCGGGCGGGTACGAGCAGTACTTC,CASSPGGYEQYF,NA,NA,TRBJ2-7,TRBV7-9
TGTGCCAGCAGTGGGCCTTCAGGGACCCGTGGCTACACCTTC,CASSGPSGTRGYTF,NA,NA,TRBJ1-2,TRBV2
TGTGCCATCAGGGGAGTCCAAGAGACCCAGTACTTC,CAIRGVQETQYF,NA,NA,TRBJ2-5,TRBV10-3